A selection of T cell receptor beta chains follows, all from one sample in a study of cytomegalovirus exposure and HLA in healthy donors. Sequencing used immunoSEQ multiplex PCR; TCRdb keeps in-frame clones, though not all of them. The table lists under 200,000 clones, 71% of them singletons. Specimen: PBMCs. Every receptor here comes from a girl between 5 and 17 years old in good health and CMV-seronegative. Each CDR3 is given with its conserved first and last residue. A D gene is named only where the DNA matches it firmly. For some rows the clone size is stated as once, few or many, or as a class when expanded; others skip it.

D	size	V	J	CDR3	DNA
TRBD1	few	TRBV5-1	TRBJ1-6	CASGQGPTNSPLHF	TGCGCCAGCGGACAGGGGCCAACTAATTCACCCCTCCACTTT
TRBD2	NA	TRBV9	TRBJ2-7	CASSAGTSGAHEQYF	TGTGCCAGCAGCGCCGGGACTAGCGGGGCCCACGAGCAGTACTTC
TRBD1	NA	TRBV12-5	TRBJ1-5	CASGLGGQGVGPQHF	TGTGCTAGTGGTTTGGGGGGACAGGGGGTGGGGCCCCAGCATTTT
TRBD1	NA	TRBV5-6	TRBJ2-3	CASSSYAPSTGDVTQYF	TGTGCCAGCAGCTCTTACGCTCCCTCAACAGGGGACGTTACGCAGTATTTT
NA	NA	TRBV2	TRBJ1-5	CASRFPVGGQPQHF	TGTGCCAGCAGGTTCCCGGTTGGAGGTCAGCCCCAGCATTTT
NA	NA	TRBV28	TRBJ2-7	CASTSSPYEQYF	TGTGCCAGCACCTCCTCTCCCTACGAGCAGTACTTC
TRBD1	NA	TRBV5-6	TRBJ1-2	CASSSRQGRGYTF	TGTGCCAGCAGCTCAAGACAGGGTCGTGGCTACACCTTC
TRBD1	NA	TRBV19	TRBJ1-4	CASSPLTGVGYEKLFF	TGTGCCAGTAGCCCTTTAACAGGGGTTGGATATGAAAAACTGTTTTTT
NA	NA	TRBV6-5	TRBJ1-5	CASSDSLRGNPQHF	TGTGCCAGCAGTGACTCCCTCAGGGGCAACCCCCAGCATTTT
NA	few	TRBV7-8	TRBJ1-5	CASSLGRVRAQPQHF	TGTGCCAGCAGCTTAGGCAGGGTGCGAGCCCAGCCCCAGCATTTT
NA	NA	TRBV6-1	TRBJ1-5	CASSEGSLYSNQPQHF	TGTGCCAGCAGTGAAGGGTCTCTCTATAGCAATCAGCCCCAGCATTTT
TRBD1	NA	TRBV5-1	TRBJ1-2	CASSWTQGGDYGYTF	TGCGCCAGCAGCTGGACCCAAGGGGGCGACTATGGCTACACCTTC
NA	NA	TRBV5-1	TRBJ1-1	CASSLAGNLGNTEAFF	TGCGCCAGCAGCTTGGCCGGGAATCTGGGGAACACTGAAGCTTTCTTT
NA	NA	TRBV4-1	TRBJ2-1	CASSQDYYNEQFF	TGCGCCAGCAGCCAAGATTACTACAATGAGCAGTTCTTC
NA	NA	TRBV28	TRBJ1-6	CASCLLNSPLHF	TGTGCCAGCTGTTTGCTAAATTCACCCCTCCACTTT
NA	few	TRBV18	TRBJ1-3	CASSTGSGNTIYF	TGTGCCAGCTCTACAGGGTCTGGAAACACCATATATTTT